This is a list of T cell receptor beta chains from one sample in a study of Ad26.COV2.S vaccination and SARS-CoV-2 variants. The repertoire was sequenced with immunoSEQ multiplex PCR; TCRdb's copy has only in-frame clones and lacks some. In the table there are hundreds of thousands of clones, roughly 80% of which are singletons. Sample: peripheral blood, taken in a trial of Ad26.COV2.S vaccine versus placebo. These TCRs come from a person aged 18-60 years who received the Ad26.COV2.S COVID-19 vaccine or a placebo. The CDR3 runs from the conserved cysteine through the conserved F or W. A D gene is named only where the DNA matches it firmly.

CDR3nt: TGTGCCACCGGGAAGGCGGACAATGAGCAGTTCTTC
CDR3aa: CATGKADNEQFF
v_gene: TRBV10-3
d_gene: NA
j_gene: TRBJ2-1
len: 12

CDR3nt: TGTGCCAGCAGCCAAGCCCCAAACCCCGGCTACACCTTC
CDR3aa: CASSQAPNPGYTF
v_gene: TRBV3-1/TRBV3-2
d_gene: NA
j_gene: TRBJ1-2
len: 13

CDR3nt: TGTGCCAGCAGTGGGACGAACACTGAAGCTTTCTTT
CDR3aa: CASSGTNTEAFF
v_gene: TRBV25-1
d_gene: NA
j_gene: TRBJ1-1
len: 12

CDR3nt: TGTGCCAGCAGCTTAGGACAGGGGCATGGCTACACCTTC
CDR3aa: CASSLGQGHGYTF
v_gene: TRBV11-3
d_gene: TRBD1
j_gene: TRBJ1-2
len: 13

CDR3nt: TGTGCCAGCAGCCTCGGGACAGGGGAAAACATTCAGTACTTC
CDR3aa: CASSLGTGENIQYF
v_gene: TRBV5-4
d_gene: TRBD1
j_gene: TRBJ2-4
len: 14

CDR3nt: TGTGCCACAGGAGGATCGGGAGGGGATTCACCCCTCCACTTT
CDR3aa: CATGGSGGDSPLHF
v_gene: TRBV7-9
d_gene: NA
j_gene: TRBJ1-6
len: 14

CDR3nt: TGTGCCAGCAGCGAGGGACTATCCTACGAGCAGTACTTC
CDR3aa: CASSEGLSYEQYF
v_gene: TRBV12-3/TRBV12-4
d_gene: TRBD2
j_gene: TRBJ2-7
len: 13

CDR3nt: TGTGCCAGCAGTTACGATCCGAGACTAGCGGGAGATGAGCAGTTCTTC
CDR3aa: CASSYDPRLAGDEQFF
v_gene: TRBV6-2/TRBV6-3
d_gene: TRBD2
j_gene: TRBJ2-1
len: 16

CDR3nt: TGTGCCAGCAGTGAGTGGCGCTCCCCCTCTGGAAACACCATATATTTT
CDR3aa: CASSEWRSPSGNTIYF
v_gene: TRBV6-1
d_gene: NA
j_gene: TRBJ1-3
len: 16

CDR3nt: TGTGCCAGCAGCGCGAGTTTAGCGGGAGGGCCCACAGATACGCAGTATTTT
CDR3aa: CASSASLAGGPTDTQYF
v_gene: TRBV9
d_gene: TRBD2
j_gene: TRBJ2-3
len: 17